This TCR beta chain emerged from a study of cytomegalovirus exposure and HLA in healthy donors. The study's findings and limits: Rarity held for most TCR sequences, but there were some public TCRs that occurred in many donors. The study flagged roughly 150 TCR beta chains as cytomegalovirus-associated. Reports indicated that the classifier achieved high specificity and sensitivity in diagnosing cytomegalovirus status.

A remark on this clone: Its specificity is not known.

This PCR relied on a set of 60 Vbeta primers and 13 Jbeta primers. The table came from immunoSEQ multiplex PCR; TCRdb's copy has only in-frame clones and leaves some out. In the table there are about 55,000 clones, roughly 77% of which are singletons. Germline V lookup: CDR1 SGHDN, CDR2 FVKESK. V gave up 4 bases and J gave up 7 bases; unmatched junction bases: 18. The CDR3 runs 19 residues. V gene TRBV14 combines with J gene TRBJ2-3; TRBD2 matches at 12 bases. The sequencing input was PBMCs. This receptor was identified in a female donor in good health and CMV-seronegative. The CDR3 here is CASSRSWRSTSGSMNTQYF. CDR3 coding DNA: TGTGCCAGCAGCCGATCGTGGCGTTCGACTAGCGGGAGTATGAATACGCAGTATTTT.